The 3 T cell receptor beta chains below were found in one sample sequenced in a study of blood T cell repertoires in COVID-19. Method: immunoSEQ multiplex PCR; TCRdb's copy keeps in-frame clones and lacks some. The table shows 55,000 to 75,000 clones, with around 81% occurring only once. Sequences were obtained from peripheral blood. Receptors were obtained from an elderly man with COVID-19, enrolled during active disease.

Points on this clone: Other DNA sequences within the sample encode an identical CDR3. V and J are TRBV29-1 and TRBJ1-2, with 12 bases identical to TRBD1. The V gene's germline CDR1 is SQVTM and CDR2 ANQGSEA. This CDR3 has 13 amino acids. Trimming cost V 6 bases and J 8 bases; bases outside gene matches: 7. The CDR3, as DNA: TGCAGCGTCGAGGGACAGGGGGCGTGGGGCTACACCTTC. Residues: CSVEGQGAWGYTF.

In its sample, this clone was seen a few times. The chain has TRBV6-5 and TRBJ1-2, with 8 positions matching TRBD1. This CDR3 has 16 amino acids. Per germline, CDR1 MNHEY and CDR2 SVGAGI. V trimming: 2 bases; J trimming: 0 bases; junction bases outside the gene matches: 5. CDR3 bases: TGTGCCAGCAGTTACCTAGGGACAGGCTCTAACTATGGCTACACCTTC. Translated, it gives CASSYLGTGSNYGYTF.

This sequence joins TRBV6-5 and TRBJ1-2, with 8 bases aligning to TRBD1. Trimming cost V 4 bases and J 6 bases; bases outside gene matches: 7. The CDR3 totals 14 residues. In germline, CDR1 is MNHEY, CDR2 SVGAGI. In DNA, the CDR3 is TGTGCCAGCAGTTCTTGGGACAGGCTACATGGCTACACCTTC. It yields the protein CASSSWDRLHGYTF.